Below, 18 T cell receptor beta chains from the same sample are listed, as sequenced in a study of blood T cells in healthy people across ages. Next came a second PCR, run for about 6 to 11 cycles, which used a sample-barcoded 5' primer along with a J-beta primer mix. In TCRdb, the 5' RACE reads were re-called with MiXCR into one record per CDR3 protein. Found here are around 900,000 distinct CDR3 sequences, about 30% of them singletons; the top ten hold approximately 15%. The sequenced sample consisted of blood. The receptors come from a woman older than 75 in good health.

With regard to this clonotype: A much larger clone lies one base from this, so it may be a read error. The V and J genes are TRBV5-1 and TRBJ2-3; D is perhaps TRBD1 (5 bases). CDR3 length: 14 residues. The ends were cut back, 3 bases at V and 3 bases at J, with 11 bases in the middle. Germline V gene data show CDR1 as SGHRS and CDR2 as YFSETQ. CDR3 loop: CASSCQGETDTQYF. CDR3 sequence (DNA): TGCGCCAGCAGCTGCCAGGGTGAGACAGATACGCAGTATTTT.

This clonotype showed up many times. The J gene is TRBJ2-1, the V gene TRBV7-2, with 9 nucleotides matching TRBD2. Germline V gene data show CDR1 as SGHTA and CDR2 as FQGNSA. V was clipped by 0 bases and J by 2 bases; unmatched bases: 8. CDR3 length equals 18 residues. This chain's CDR3 is CASSLALSSGDPYNEQFF. The CDR3 region has the DNA TGTGCCAGCAGCTTAGCGCTCTCTAGCGGGGATCCCTACAATGAGCAGTTCTTC.

In its sample, this clonotype was seen a few times. The chain joins TRBV20-1 to TRBJ1-6; D possibly corresponds to TRBD1 (5 bases). The germline gives CDR1 DFQATT, CDR2 SNEGSKA (reference sequence). V lost 1 base and J lost 6, with 13 bases in between. The CDR3 totals 15 residues. In DNA form, the CDR3 reads TGCAGTGCTAGAGTAGAGGCAGGGTTTAATTCACCCCTCCACTTT. It translates to CSARVEAGFNSPLHF.

This clonotype was observed many times. The chain joins TRBV5-1 to TRBJ1-5, with D possibly TRBD1 on 6 matching bases. CDR3 length: 15 residues. The germline gives CDR1 SGHRS, CDR2 YFSETQ. Between the trimmed V and J ends, which lost 5 bases and 3 bases, there was a span of 15 bases. CDR3 nucleotides: TGCGCCAGCAGTGCCGCGGGGGGCTACAATCAGCCCCAGCATTTT. This gives the protein CASSAAGGYNQPQHF.

The chain links TRBV27 to TRBJ1-3; D possibly corresponds to TRBD1 (6 bases). CDR1 is MNHEY, CDR2 SMNVEV, per germline (reference sequence). V lost 5 bases and J 0 bases, leaving 20 bases between the germline ends. The CDR3 has 18 amino acids. The DNA of the CDR3 is TGTGCCAGCAGTCCTACTCCTAACAGGGCAAGCTCTGGAAACACCATATATTTT. As protein: CASSPTPNRASSGNTIYF.

This clonotype was picked up many times. J is TRBJ2-3 and V is TRBV11-1; D is unresolved. V lost 3 bases to trimming and J lost 0 bases, with 13 bases between them. Germline loops: CDR1 SGHAT, CDR2 FQDESV (reference sequence). This CDR3 is 16 amino acids long. The CDR3 protein is CASSLGPGRSTDTQYF. The CDR3 coding sequence is TGTGCCAGCAGCTTGGGTCCGGGCAGGAGCACAGATACGCAGTATTTT.

DNA of the CDR3: TGCGCCAGCAGCTGGTGGGGGACAGCGACGAACACCGGGGAGCTGTTTTTT. Translating gives CASSWWGTATNTGELFF. The chain has TRBV5-1 and TRBJ2-2, with TRBD1 matching over 7 bases. V shed 3 bases and J 0 bases; nucleotides not matched to a gene: 8. This CDR3 comprises 17 residues. Per germline, CDR1 SGHRS and CDR2 YFSETQ.

This clonotype was observed at least ten times. This CDR3 is CASSLDSYWNYGYTF. For the CDR3, the DNA is TGTGCCAGCAGCTTGGACTCGTACTGGAACTATGGCTACACCTTC. The rearrangement joins TRBV5-5 to TRBJ1-2; D is unresolved. The germline gives CDR1 SGHKS, CDR2 YYEKEE (reference sequence). V was clipped by 0 bases and J by 2 bases, with 11 bases between them. This CDR3 region has 15 residues.

This clonotype was seen at least ten times. The chain joins TRBV7-2 to TRBJ2-1, with D unresolved. V gave up 1 base and J gave up 2 bases, with 9 bases separating them. The CDR3 consists of 15 residues. Germline-derived CDR1 and CDR2 are SGHTA and FQGNSA. The CDR3 DNA reads as TGTGCCAGCAGCTTAGATCACGGCCCCTACAATGAGCAGTTCTTC. This codes for CASSLDHGPYNEQFF.

This clonotype was counted only a few times. J is TRBJ2-2 and V is TRBV6-6, with D hard to call. Germline values: CDR1 MNHNY, CDR2 SVGAGI (reference sequence). There are 13 residues in the CDR3. Trimming stripped 6 bases from V and 2 bases from J, with 7 bases between. The CDR3 is CASRRDNTGELFF. The CDR3 coding sequence is TGTGCCAGCAGAAGGGATAACACCGGGGAGCTGTTTTTT.

Many counts were recorded for this clonotype. The chain carries TRBV10-2 and TRBJ2-1; 9 nucleotides match TRBD2. CDR1 is WSHSY and CDR2 is SAAADI in the germline V gene. The CDR3 contains 13 residues. V lost 6 bases and J lost 7; bases outside the gene matches: 4. Here the CDR3 DNA reads TGCGCCAGCAGGGATAGCGGGGGTAATGAGCAGTTCTTC. This encodes CASRDSGGNEQFF.

This clonotype was observed a handful of times. For the CDR3, the DNA is TGTGCCAGCAGCTCACTAGCGGGGGGGTACAATGAGCAGTACTTC. This translates into CASSSLAGGYNEQYF. The chain joins TRBV7-2 to TRBJ2-1, with 13 bases that match TRBD2. TRBJ2-7 matches the DNA end more closely, so the J call is doubtful. Germline CDR1 SGHTA, CDR2 FQGNSA. CDR3 length: 15 residues.

The chain couples TRBV6-6 to TRBJ1-2; 7 bases agree with TRBD1. The germline gives CDR1 MNHNY, CDR2 SVGAGI (reference sequence). The CDR3 spans 13 residues. J gave up 4 bases and V 5 bases, and 4 bases lay outside the gene matches. CDR3 residues: CASSHDRAYGYTF. CDR3 nucleotides: TGTGCCAGCAGTCACGACAGGGCCTATGGCTACACCTTC.

The V call is TRBV5-1, the J call TRBJ2-5; maybe TRBD2 (6 bases). The closer fit of TRBJ2-7 to the DNA end suggests the J call may be wrong. The CDR3 is made up of 14 amino acids. In germline, CDR1 is SGHRS, CDR2 YFSETQ. The CDR3: CASSIRDSKDEQYF. The CDR3 nucleotides are TGCGCCAGCAGCATCCGGGACTCAAAGGACGAGCAGTACTTC.

This clonotype was seen at least ten times. This chain connects TRBV3-1 to TRBJ1-6; D remains ambiguous. Germline V gives CDR1 LGHDT, CDR2 YNNKEL (reference sequence). Trimming left V 6 bases short and J 9 bases short, with 9 bases between. The CDR3 consists of 12 residues. CDR3 in DNA: TGTGCCAGCAGAGGACCTGGTTCACCCCTCCACTTT. Translating it yields CASRGPGSPLHF.

The genes are TRBV5-1 and TRBJ2-7; D is unclear. Germline CDR1 SGHRS, CDR2 YFSETQ. V was clipped by 5 bases and J by 5 bases, with 17 bases between them. This CDR3 is built from 14 residues. Here the CDR3 DNA reads TGCGCCAGCAGGGCTACGGGCCAATATCACGAGCAGTACTTC. Its translation is CASRATGQYHEQYF.

This clonotype has just a few counts. This chain links TRBV6-2 or TRBV6-3 with TRBJ1-5, with D possibly matching TRBD1 (5 bases). Germline lookup yields CDR1 MNHEY and CDR2 SVGEGT. V was trimmed by 2 bases and J by 11 bases, leaving 13 bases between them. The CDR3 runs 13 residues. CDR3 bases: TGTGCCAGCAGTTACCCGCCGCAGACAGCCCAGCATTTT. Amino acid sequence: CASSYPPQTAQHF.

This clonotype was recorded many times. The chain links TRBV6-2 or TRBV6-3 to TRBJ2-3; TRBD1 matches 10 bases. Germline-derived CDR1 and CDR2 are MNHEY and SVGEGT. The CDR3 covers 18 residues. V gave up 2 bases and J gave up 4 bases; unmatched junction bases: 12. The CDR3 loop reads CASSYGTGARLSSDTQYF. For the CDR3, the DNA is TGTGCCAGCAGTTACGGGACAGGGGCGCGTTTATCGTCAGATACGCAGTATTTT.